A single sample is the source of the 16 T cell receptor beta chains below, sequenced in a study of blood T cell repertoires in COVID-19. Only in-frame clones appear in the TCRdb table, and some are missing; sequencing was by immunoSEQ multiplex PCR. Among hundreds of thousands of clones listed, about 85% were seen once. The sample taken for sequencing was PBMCs or T cells enriched from blood (not recorded which). All receptors derive from a woman under 30 with acute COVID-19.

This chain joins TRBV30 and TRBJ2-3, with D perhaps matching TRBD2 (6 bases). The V gene lost 3 bases and the J gene lost 6 bases, with 13 bases spanning the gap. Germline lookup yields CDR1 GTSNPN and CDR2 SVGIG (reference sequence). The CDR3 totals 13 residues. CDR3 sequence reads: CAWSRGRTDTQYF. In DNA form, the CDR3 reads TGTGCCTGGAGCCGGGGGAGGACGGATACGCAGTATTTT.

The gene calls are TRBV2 and TRBJ1-6; no reliable D call. The CDR3 contains 12 residues. CDR1 SNHLY and CDR2 FYNNEI come from the germline V gene. Trimming left V 6 bases short and J 7 bases short, with 7 bases between. CDR3 in DNA: TGTGCCAGCAGGAGGGAGAATTCACCCCTCCACTTT. This codes for CASRRENSPLHF.

This chain links TRBV3-1 (or the pseudogene TRBV3-2) with TRBJ2-1; 7 bases agree with TRBD1. J gave up 5 bases and V 5 bases, and 6 bases lay outside the gene matches. Looked up from germline, CDR1 is LGHDT and CDR2 is YNNKEL (reference sequence). There are 14 residues in the CDR3. CDR3 sequence reads: CASSTPTGHNEQFF. CDR3 nucleotide sequence: TGTGCCAGCAGCACACCGACAGGGCACAATGAGCAGTTCTTC.

CDR3 protein: CASNTGPSYEQYF. The CDR3 DNA is TGTGCCAGCAACACAGGGCCCTCCTACGAGCAGTACTTC. The chain is built from TRBV2 and TRBJ2-7; D is perhaps TRBD1 (6 bases). Germline-derived CDR1 and CDR2 are SNHLY and FYNNEI. The CDR3 extends over 13 amino acids. V was clipped by 7 bases and J by 0 bases, with 10 bases between them.

This clone showed up just once. This rearrangement joins TRBV7-9 to TRBJ1-5; unclear D gene. The germline CDR1 and CDR2 sequences are SEHNR and FQNEAQ (reference sequence). The V gene lost 1 base and the J gene lost 7 bases, with 8 bases spanning the gap. This CDR3 has 13 amino acids. The CDR3 region has the DNA TGTGCCAGCAGCTTAGAGCTGAGGCAGCCCCAGCATTTT. Residues: CASSLELRQPQHF.

The rearrangement joins TRBV30 to TRBJ2-7; TRBD1 aligns across 9 bases. The germline gives CDR1 GTSNPN, CDR2 SVGIG (reference sequence). V was pared by 4 bases and J by 4 bases, with 2 bases of the junction left unmatched. The CDR3 spans 12 residues. The CDR3 sequence: CAWKDRGYEQYF. The CDR3 DNA sequence: TGTGCCTGGAAGGACAGGGGATACGAGCAGTACTTC.

The CDR3 spells CAISVLLAVPDTQYF. CDR3 nucleotide sequence: TGTGCCATCAGTGTACTACTAGCGGTCCCAGATACGCAGTATTTT. V usage is TRBV10-3 and J usage is TRBJ2-3; 8 bases are shared with TRBD2. V lost 4 bases to trimming and J lost 4 bases; unmatched junction nucleotides: 7. This CDR3 comprises 15 residues. Germline CDR1 ENHRY, CDR2 SYGVKD.

The chain has TRBV29-1 and TRBJ1-1; D is unresolved. This CDR3 region has 13 residues. With 4 bases removed from V and 1 base from J, the gap between germline ends came to 10 bases. Germline V CDR1 and CDR2: SQVTM, ANQGSEA. The CDR3 loop reads CSVVRRPNTEAFF. As DNA, the CDR3 is TGCAGCGTTGTTAGGAGACCGAACACTGAAGCTTTCTTT.

J is TRBJ1-1 and V is TRBV6-2 or TRBV6-3; 11 bases fit TRBD1. Germline CDR1 MNHEY, CDR2 SVGEGT. This CDR3 spans 13 amino acids. J lost 7 bases, V lost 4 bases, and 2 bases had no gene match. CDR3 bases: TGTGCCAGCAGTTCGGGACAGGGGGTTGAAGCTTTCTTT. As protein: CASSSGQGVEAFF.

The chain couples TRBV23-1 to TRBJ1-1; D remains ambiguous. TRBV23-1 is an ORF for which the function is uncertain. CDR3 length: 16 amino acids. V was clipped by 1 base and J by 0 bases, with 12 bases between them. CDR3 region: CASSQWCGFMNTEAFF. The CDR3 region has the DNA TGCGCCAGCAGTCAATGGTGCGGATTCATGAACACTGAAGCTTTCTTT.

V usage is TRBV7-2 and J usage is TRBJ1-2; D possibly corresponds to TRBD1 (6 bases). CDR1 is SGHTA and CDR2 is FQGNSA in the germline V gene. This CDR3 has 16 amino acids. V was clipped by 2 bases and J by 4 bases, with 17 bases between them. CDR3 in amino acids: CASSLTMAGVSYGYTF. DNA for the CDR3: TGTGCCAGCAGCTTAACCATGGCAGGGGTCAGCTATGGCTACACCTTC.

The chain combines TRBV5-1 with TRBJ1-2; 11 nucleotides line up with TRBD1. The CDR3 has 18 residues. The J segment lost 4 bases and the V segment lost 0 bases, leaving 11 bases of the junction unmatched. Germline V gene data show CDR1 as SGHRS and CDR2 as YFSETQ. The CDR3 nucleotides read TGCGCCAGCAGCTTGGCCAAGCGGACAGGGGGCGTTTTCTATGGCTACACCTTC. Its translation: CASSLAKRTGGVFYGYTF.

V gene TRBV29-1 combines with J gene TRBJ2-1; possibly TRBD2 for D (6 bases). V gave up 7 bases and J gave up 7 bases, with 23 bases separating them. CDR3 length: 15 residues. The germline CDR1 and CDR2 sequences are SQVTM and ANQGSEA. This CDR3 reads CSAGGAGLYGNEQFF. The DNA for the CDR3 is TGCAGCGCCGGAGGGGCGGGATTATATGGGAATGAGCAGTTCTTC.

In this sample, this clone turned up once. The chain carries TRBV27 and TRBJ2-1, with D possibly matching TRBD1 (5 bases). This CDR3 spans 15 amino acids. V lost 3 bases, J lost 2 bases, and 11 bases lay in between. Germline loops: CDR1 MNHEY, CDR2 SMNVEV (reference sequence). The CDR3 DNA sequence: TGTGCCAGCAGTTTGGGGCTAGGGACCTACAATGAGCAGTTCTTC. It is translated as CASSLGLGTYNEQFF.

The rearrangement links TRBV4-2 to TRBJ2-2; no firm D call. Germline assignment: CDR1 LGHNA and CDR2 YNFKEQ. The V and J ends lost 5 bases and 4 bases respectively, with 20 bases between them. CDR3 length: 17 residues. The chain's CDR3 is CASSSSTESFFTGELFF. DNA of the CDR3: TGTGCCAGCAGCTCGAGTACAGAGTCGTTTTTCACCGGGGAGCTGTTTTTT.

The rearrangement joins TRBV24-1 to TRBJ2-3; D may be TRBD2 (5 bases). V lost 3 bases, J lost 7 bases, and 13 bases lay in between. The CDR3 has 14 amino acids. Germline CDR1 KGHDR, CDR2 SFDVKD. The chain's CDR3 is CATSDTGILHTQYF. CDR3 nucleotide sequence: TGTGCCACCAGTGATACCGGGATACTGCATACGCAGTATTTT.